The TCR beta chain under discussion was sequenced for a study of PD-1 blockade in classical Hodgkin lymphoma. Profiled with immunoSEQ multiplex PCR; TCRdb holds only in-frame clones, not every one. The sample lists more than 50,000 clones; 71% were seen once. This clone was detected a few times. What it binds is unknown. Notes on the study in general: Patients who responded completely had about the same baseline diversity as newly diagnosed patients. It was CD4+ TCR diversity, not CD8+, that rose significantly by C4D1. Newly diagnosed patients had baseline TCR diversity that was reportedly lower than that of healthy donors.

CDR1 is SGHTA, CDR2 FQGNSA, per germline. This CDR3 comprises 14 residues. V lost 7 bases and J 3 bases, leaving 15 bases between the germline ends. There was relapse after autologous stem cell transplantation in every patient, and there was variation in brentuximab vedotin exposure. This chain joins TRBV7-2 and TRBJ1-2; tentatively, D is TRBD1 (6 bases). The material sequenced was peripheral blood mononuclear cells (PBMCs), taken before the second cycle of nivolumab. This receptor was obtained from a human donor with classical Hodgkin lymphoma. The CDR3 sequence: CASTQPGEDYGYTF. The CDR3 bases are TGTGCCAGCACCCAACCAGGGGAAGACTATGGCTACACCTTC.